The clone carrying this TCR beta chain came up once. Trimming took 7 bases from V and 8 from J, leaving 15 bases between them. This CDR3 has 13 residues. Germline CDR1 reads SGHAT; CDR2 reads FQNNGV. This entry belongs to a study of cytomegalovirus exposure and HLA in healthy donors. PCR was performed using 60 Vbeta and 13 Jbeta primers. Measured with immunoSEQ multiplex PCR; TCRdb has only the in-frame clones, and not every one. The table shows 100,000 to 150,000 clones, with 66% occurring only once. This clonotype originated in a man aged 18 to 29 in good health and CMV-seronegative. The chain uses TRBV11-2 and TRBJ2-1; a possible D gene is TRBD2 (5 bases). The sequenced sample consisted of PBMCs. The CDR3 nucleotides read TGTGCCAGCACCGGCGGGTACGGGTATGAGCAGTTCTTC. The encoded protein is CASTGGYGYEQFF.